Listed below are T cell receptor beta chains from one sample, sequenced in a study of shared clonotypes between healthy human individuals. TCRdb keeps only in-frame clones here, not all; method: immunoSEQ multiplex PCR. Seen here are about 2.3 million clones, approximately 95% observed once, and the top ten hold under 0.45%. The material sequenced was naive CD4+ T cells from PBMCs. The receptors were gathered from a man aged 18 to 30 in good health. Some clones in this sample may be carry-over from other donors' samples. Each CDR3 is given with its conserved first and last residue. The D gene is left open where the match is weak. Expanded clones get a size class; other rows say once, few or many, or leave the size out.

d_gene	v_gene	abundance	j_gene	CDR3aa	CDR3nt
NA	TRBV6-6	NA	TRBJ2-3	CASRQTAWVDTQYF	TGTGCCAGCAGACAAACTGCGTGGGTGGATACGCAGTATTTT
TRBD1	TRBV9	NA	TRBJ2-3	CASSTRTGGADTQYF	TGTGCCAGCAGCACAAGGACAGGCGGAGCAGATACGCAGTATTTT
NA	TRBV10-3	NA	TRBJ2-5	CAISGGAQQTQYF	TGTGCCATCAGTGGCGGTGCACAACAGACCCAGTACTTC
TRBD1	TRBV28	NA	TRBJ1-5	CASSDPFGTGNQPQHF	TGTGCCAGCAGTGATCCTTTCGGGACAGGGAATCAGCCCCAGCATTTT
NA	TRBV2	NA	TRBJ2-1	CASSDDSYNEQFF	TGTGCCAGCAGTGATGATTCGTACAATGAGCAGTTCTTC
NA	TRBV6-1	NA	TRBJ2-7	CASNGVYEQYF	TGTGCCAGCAATGGGGTCTACGAGCAGTACTTC
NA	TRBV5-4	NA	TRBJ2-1	CASSLVTNEQFF	TGTGCCAGCAGCTTGGTAACGAATGAGCAGTTCTTC
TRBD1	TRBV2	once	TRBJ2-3	CASSTQGEAQYF	TGTGCCAGCAGTACACAGGGGGAGGCGCAGTATTTT
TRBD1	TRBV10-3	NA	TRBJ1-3	CAISPDRARNTIYF	TGTGCCATCAGCCCGGACAGGGCGCGAAACACCATATATTTT
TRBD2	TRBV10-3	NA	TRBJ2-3	CAISSSGRNTDTQYF	TGTGCCATCAGCAGTAGCGGGAGAAACACAGATACGCAGTATTTT
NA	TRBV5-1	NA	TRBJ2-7	CASARARGANEQYF	TGCGCCTCAGCTCGCGCCAGGGGGGCCAACGAGCAGTACTTC
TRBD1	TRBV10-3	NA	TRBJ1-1	CAIRGLGTGALNTEAFF	TGTGCCATCAGAGGTTTAGGAACAGGGGCCCTGAACACTGAAGCTTTCTTT
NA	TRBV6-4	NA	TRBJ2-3	CASRDTSTDTQYF	TGTGCCAGCAGGGACACGAGTACAGATACGCAGTATTTT
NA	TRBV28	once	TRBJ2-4	CASRLLAKNIQYF	TGTGCCAGCAGATTACTAGCCAAAAACATTCAGTACTTC
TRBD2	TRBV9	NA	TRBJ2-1	CASSVGGSKDEQFF	TGTGCCAGCAGCGTTGGCGGGAGTAAGGATGAGCAGTTCTTC
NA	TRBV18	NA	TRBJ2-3	CASSPLSVQGTSTDTQYF	TGTGCCAGCTCACCACTTTCGGTGCAGGGAACTAGCACAGATACGCAGTATTTT
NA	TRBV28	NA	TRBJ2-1	CASSFLHNEQFF	TGTGCCAGCAGTTTTCTTCACAATGAGCAGTTCTTC
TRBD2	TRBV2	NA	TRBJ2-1	CASSERLAMNEQFF	TGTGCCAGCAGTGAGCGACTAGCGATGAATGAGCAGTTCTTC
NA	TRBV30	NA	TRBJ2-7	CAWRGPYEQYF	TGTGCCTGGAGAGGGCCGTACGAGCAGTACTTC
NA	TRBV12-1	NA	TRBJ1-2	CASSFAPPRRHHYGYTF	TGTGCCAGCAGCTTTGCCCCGCCCCGCAGACACCACTATGGCTACACCTTC
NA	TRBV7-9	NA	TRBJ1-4	CASSPGPVGKLFF	TGTGCCAGCAGCCCGGGACCGGTAGGGAAACTGTTTTTT
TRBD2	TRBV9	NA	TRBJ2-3	CASSVALTSGTDTQYF	TGTGCCAGCAGCGTAGCCCTGACTAGCGGGACCGATACGCAGTATTTT
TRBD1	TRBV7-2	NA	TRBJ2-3	CASSYGTGGLDTQYF	TGTGCCAGCAGCTACGGGACAGGGGGCCTAGATACGCAGTATTTT
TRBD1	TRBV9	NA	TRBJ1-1	CASSVGPPTGGQGAFF	TGTGCCAGCAGCGTCGGCCCCCCAACAGGGGGTCAGGGAGCTTTCTTT
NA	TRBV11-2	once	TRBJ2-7	CASSHPRGEQYF	TGTGCCAGCAGTCACCCCAGAGGCGAGCAGTACTTC
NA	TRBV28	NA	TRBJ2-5	CASKKGWEETQYF	TGTGCCAGCAAGAAGGGGTGGGAAGAGACCCAGTACTTC
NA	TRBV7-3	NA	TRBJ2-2	CASSNYAPGELFF	TGTGCCAGCAGCAACTATGCTCCCGGGGAGCTGTTTTTT
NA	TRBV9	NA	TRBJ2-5	CASSERPLDIHQETQYF	TGTGCCAGCAGCGAGAGGCCCCTAGACATACATCAAGAGACCCAGTACTTC
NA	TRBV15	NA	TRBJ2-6	CATSRRYGANVLTF	TGTGCCACCAGCAGAAGATATGGGGCCAACGTCCTGACTTTC
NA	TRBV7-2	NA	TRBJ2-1	CASSPPGQIYNEQFF	TGTGCCAGCAGCCCTCCGGGACAAATATACAATGAGCAGTTCTTC
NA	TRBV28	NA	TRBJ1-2	CASSSPGAAYGYTF	TGTGCCAGCAGTTCCCCAGGGGCGGCCTATGGCTACACCTTC
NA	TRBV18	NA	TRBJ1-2	CASSPLPGGFNNGYTF	TGTGCCAGCTCACCACTGCCCGGGGGCTTCAACAATGGCTACACCTTC
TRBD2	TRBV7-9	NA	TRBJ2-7	CASSFDRSGDEQYF	TGTGCCAGCAGCTTTGACCGCAGCGGGGACGAGCAGTACTTC
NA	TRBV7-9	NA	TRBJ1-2	CASSSHRIAF	TGTGCCAGCAGCTCGCACAGGATCGCCTTC
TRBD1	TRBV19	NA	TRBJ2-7	CASSLRTGLHEQYF	TGTGCCAGTAGTCTCCGGACAGGGTTACACGAGCAGTACTTC
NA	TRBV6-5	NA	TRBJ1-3	CASSSQGLGNTIYF	TGTGCCAGCAGTTCCCAGGGGTTAGGAAACACCATATATTTT
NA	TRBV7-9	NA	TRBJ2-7	CASSLHYEQYF	TGTGCCAGCAGCTTACATTACGAGCAGTACTTC
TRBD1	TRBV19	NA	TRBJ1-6	CASDRGPNSPLHF	TGTGCCAGCGACAGGGGCCCAAATTCACCCCTCCACTTT
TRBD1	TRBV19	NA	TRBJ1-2	CASSSTGAGYTF	TGTGCCAGTAGTTCGACAGGGGCAGGCTACACCTTC
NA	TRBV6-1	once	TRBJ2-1	CASSEGPAGRGFEQFF	TGTGCCAGCAGTGAGGGTCCGGCGGGACGGGGTTTTGAGCAGTTCTTC
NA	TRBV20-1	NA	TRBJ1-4	CSGTGRGQLFF	TGCAGTGGGACGGGCCGGGGTCAACTGTTTTTT
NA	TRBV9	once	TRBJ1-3	CASSQGQSFSGNTIYF	TGTGCCAGCAGCCAGGGGCAGTCCTTCTCTGGAAACACCATATATTTT
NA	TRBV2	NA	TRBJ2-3	CASSWARDTQYF	TGTGCCAGCAGTTGGGCGAGAGATACGCAGTATTTT
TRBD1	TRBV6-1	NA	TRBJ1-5	CASSDLDRGYQPQHF	TGTGCCAGCAGTGACCTCGACAGGGGGTATCAGCCCCAGCATTTT
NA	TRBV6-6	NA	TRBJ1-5	CASRKQYSNQPQHF	TGTGCCAGCAGGAAACAGTATAGCAATCAGCCCCAGCATTTT
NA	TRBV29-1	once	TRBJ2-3	CSVEAGMDADTQYF	TGCAGCGTTGAAGCAGGGATGGATGCAGATACGCAGTATTTT
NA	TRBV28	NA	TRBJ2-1	CASRTGTGFLEQFF	TGTGCCAGCAGAACCGGGACGGGGTTCCTCGAGCAGTTCTTC
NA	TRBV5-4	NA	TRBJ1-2	CASSLVAGGYTF	TGTGCCAGCAGCTTGGTCGCCGGAGGCTACACCTTC
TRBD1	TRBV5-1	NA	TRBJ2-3	CASSGQGAQDTQYF	TGCGCCAGCAGCGGACAGGGGGCGCAAGATACGCAGTATTTT